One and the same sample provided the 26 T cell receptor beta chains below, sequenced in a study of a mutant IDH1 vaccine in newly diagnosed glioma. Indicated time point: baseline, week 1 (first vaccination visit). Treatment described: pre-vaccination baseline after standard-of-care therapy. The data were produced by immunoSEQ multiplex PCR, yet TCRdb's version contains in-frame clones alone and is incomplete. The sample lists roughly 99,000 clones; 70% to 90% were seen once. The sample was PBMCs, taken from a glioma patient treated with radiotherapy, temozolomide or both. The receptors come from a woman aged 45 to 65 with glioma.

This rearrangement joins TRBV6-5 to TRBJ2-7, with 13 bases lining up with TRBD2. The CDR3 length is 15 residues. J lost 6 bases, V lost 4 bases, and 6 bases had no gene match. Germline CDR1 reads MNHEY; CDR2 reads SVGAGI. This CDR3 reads CASSLGLAGATEQYF. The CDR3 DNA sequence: TGTGCCAGCAGTTTAGGACTAGCGGGAGCGACCGAGCAGTACTTC.

Written as DNA, the CDR3 is TGTGCCAGCGCCACCCGGGGAGCAGAGACCCAGTACTTC. Residues: CASATRGAETQYF. The V and J genes are TRBV2 and TRBJ2-5, with D perhaps matching TRBD2 (5 bases). V was cut by 8 bases and J by 4 bases, with 14 bases left in between. In germline, CDR1 is SNHLY, CDR2 FYNNEI. The CDR3 runs 13 residues.

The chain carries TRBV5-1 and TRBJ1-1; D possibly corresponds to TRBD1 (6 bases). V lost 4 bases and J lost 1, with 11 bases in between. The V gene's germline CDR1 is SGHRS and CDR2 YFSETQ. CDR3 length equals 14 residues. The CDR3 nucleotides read TGCGCCAGCAGCCGGGACATTCAGAACACTGAAGCTTTCTTT. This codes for CASSRDIQNTEAFF.

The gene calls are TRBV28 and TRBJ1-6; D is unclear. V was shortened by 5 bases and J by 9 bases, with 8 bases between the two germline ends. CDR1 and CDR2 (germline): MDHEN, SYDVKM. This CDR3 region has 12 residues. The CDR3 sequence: CASSLETSPLHF. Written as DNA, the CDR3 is TGTGCCAGCAGTCTCGAAACTTCACCCCTCCACTTT.

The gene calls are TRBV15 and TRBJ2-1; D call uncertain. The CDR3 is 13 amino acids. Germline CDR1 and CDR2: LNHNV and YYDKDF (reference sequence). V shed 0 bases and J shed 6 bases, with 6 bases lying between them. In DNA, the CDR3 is TGTGCCACCAGCAGAGATACCGGCAATGAGCAGTTCTTC. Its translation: CATSRDTGNEQFF.

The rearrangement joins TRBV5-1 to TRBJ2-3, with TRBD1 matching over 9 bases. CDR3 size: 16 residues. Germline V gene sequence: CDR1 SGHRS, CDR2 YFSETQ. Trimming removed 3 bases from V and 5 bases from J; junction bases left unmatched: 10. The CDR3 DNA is TGCGCCAGCAGCTCAGGCCGGGACAGGGTGGTAGATACGCAGTATTTT. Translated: CASSSGRDRVVDTQYF.

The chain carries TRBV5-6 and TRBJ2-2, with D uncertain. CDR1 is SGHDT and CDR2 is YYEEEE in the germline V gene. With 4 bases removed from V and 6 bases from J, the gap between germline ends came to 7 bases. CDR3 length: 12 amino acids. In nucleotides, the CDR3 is TGTGCCAGCAGCAGGGTATCCGGGGAGCTGTTTTTT. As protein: CASSRVSGELFF. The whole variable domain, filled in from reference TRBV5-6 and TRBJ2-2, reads DAGVTQSPTHLIKTRGQQVTLRCSPKSGHDTVSWYQQALGQGPQFIFQYYEEEERQRGNFPDRFSGHQFPNYSSELNVNALLLGDSALYLCASSRVSGELFFGEGSRLTVL.

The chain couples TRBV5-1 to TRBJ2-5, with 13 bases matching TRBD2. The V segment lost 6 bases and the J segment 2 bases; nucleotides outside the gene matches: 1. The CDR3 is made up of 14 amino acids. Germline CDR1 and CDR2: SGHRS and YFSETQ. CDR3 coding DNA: TGCGCCAGCAAACTAGCGGGAGGGCAAGAGACCCAGTACTTC. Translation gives CASKLAGGQETQYF.

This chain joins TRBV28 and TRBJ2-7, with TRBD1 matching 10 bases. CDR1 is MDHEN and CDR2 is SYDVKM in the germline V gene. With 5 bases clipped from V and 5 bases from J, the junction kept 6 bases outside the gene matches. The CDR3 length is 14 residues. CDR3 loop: CASSTGQGGNEQYF. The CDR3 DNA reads TGTGCCAGCAGTACCGGACAGGGGGGTAACGAGCAGTACTTC.

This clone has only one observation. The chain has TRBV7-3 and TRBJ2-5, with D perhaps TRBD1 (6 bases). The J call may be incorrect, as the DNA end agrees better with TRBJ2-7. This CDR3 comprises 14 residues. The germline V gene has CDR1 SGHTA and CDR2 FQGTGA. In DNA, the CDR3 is TGTGCCAGCAGTCCACCGGGACATCCCTACGAGCAGTACTTC. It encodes CASSPPGHPYEQYF.

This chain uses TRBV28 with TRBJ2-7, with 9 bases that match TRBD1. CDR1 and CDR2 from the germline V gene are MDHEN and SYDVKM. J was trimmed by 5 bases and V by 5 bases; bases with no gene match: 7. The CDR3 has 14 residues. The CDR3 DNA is TGTGCCAGCAGTCCTAGGGACAGGGTACACGAGCAGTACTTC. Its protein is CASSPRDRVHEQYF.

The CDR3 bases are TGTGCCAGCAGTGAAGCGGGCAGGCCGAACACTGAAGCTTTCTTT. Protein: CASSEAGRPNTEAFF. This rearrangement joins TRBV6-1 to TRBJ1-1; D is unclear. The germline gives CDR1 MNHNS, CDR2 SASEGT. V was shortened by 0 bases and J by 1 base, with 9 bases between the two germline ends. The CDR3 is 15 residues long.

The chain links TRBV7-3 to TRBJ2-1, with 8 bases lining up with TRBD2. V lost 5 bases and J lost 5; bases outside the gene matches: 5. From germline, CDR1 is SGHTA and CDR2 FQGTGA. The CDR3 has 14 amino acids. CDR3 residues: CASSIAGLNNEQFF. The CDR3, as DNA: TGTGCCAGCAGCATAGCGGGACTAAACAATGAGCAGTTCTTC.

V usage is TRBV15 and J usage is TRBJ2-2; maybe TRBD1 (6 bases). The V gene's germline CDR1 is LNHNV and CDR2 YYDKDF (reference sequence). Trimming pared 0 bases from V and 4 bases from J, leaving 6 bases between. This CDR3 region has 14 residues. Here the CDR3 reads CATSRDRGTGELFF. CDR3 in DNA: TGTGCCACCAGCAGAGACAGGGGCACCGGGGAGCTGTTTTTT.

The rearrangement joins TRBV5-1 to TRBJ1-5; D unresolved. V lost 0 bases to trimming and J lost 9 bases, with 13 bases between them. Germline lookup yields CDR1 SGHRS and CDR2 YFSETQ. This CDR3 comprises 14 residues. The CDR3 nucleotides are TGCGCCAGCAGCTTGGGGGGTGCCGGAGGGCCCCAGCATTTT. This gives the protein CASSLGGAGGPQHF.

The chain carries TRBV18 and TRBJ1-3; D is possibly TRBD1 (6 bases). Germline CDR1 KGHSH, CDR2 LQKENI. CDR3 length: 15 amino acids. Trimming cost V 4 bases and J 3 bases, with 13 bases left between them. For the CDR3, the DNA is TGTGCCAGCTCACGGGCAGGGGCCGGTGGAAACACCATATATTTT. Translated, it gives CASSRAGAGGNTIYF.

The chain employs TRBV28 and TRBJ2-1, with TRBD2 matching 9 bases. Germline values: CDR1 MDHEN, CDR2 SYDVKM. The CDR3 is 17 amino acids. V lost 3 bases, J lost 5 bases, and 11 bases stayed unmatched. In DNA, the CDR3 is TGTGCCAGCAGTTTCCGGGGGCGGGAGGGTAGAGACAATGAGCAGTTCTTC. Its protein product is CASSFRGREGRDNEQFF.

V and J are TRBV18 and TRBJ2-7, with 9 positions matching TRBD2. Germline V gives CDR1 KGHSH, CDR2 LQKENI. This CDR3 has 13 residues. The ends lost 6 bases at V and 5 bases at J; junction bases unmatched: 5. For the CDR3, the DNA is TGTGCCAGCTCTCCGGGACTAGCTGACGAGCAGTACTTC. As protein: CASSPGLADEQYF.

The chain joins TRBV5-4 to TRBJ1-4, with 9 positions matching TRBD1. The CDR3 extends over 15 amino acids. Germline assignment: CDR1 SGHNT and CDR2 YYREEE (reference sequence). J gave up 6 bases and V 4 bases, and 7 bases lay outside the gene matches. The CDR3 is CASSRDRGEDEKLFF. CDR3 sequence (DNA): TGTGCCAGCAGCCGAGACAGGGGGGAGGATGAAAAACTGTTTTTT.

Written as DNA, the CDR3 is TGCGCCAGCAGCTTGGAATTGGGGACAGGGGGCACTGAAGCTTTCTTT. Translated: CASSLELGTGGTEAFF. This chain uses TRBV5-1 with TRBJ1-1, with 11 bases aligning to TRBD1. The CDR3 extends over 16 amino acids. Unmatched junction bases numbered 5, after V lost 0 bases and J lost 4 bases. Germline V gene lookup returns CDR1 SGHRS and CDR2 YFSETQ.

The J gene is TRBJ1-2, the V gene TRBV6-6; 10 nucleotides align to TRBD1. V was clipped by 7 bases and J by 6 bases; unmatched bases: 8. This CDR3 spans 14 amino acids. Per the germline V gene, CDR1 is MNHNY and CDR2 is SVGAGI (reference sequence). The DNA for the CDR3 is TGTGCCAGCAAGGACCCCGGGACAGGGGATGGCTACACCTTC. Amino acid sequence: CASKDPGTGDGYTF.

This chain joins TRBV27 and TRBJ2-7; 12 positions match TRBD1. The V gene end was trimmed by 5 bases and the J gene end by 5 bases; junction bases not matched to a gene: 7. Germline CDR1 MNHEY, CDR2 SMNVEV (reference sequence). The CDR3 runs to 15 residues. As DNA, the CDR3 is TGTGCCAGCAGTCCAAGGGACAGGGGGCTCCACGAGCAGTACTTC. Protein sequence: CASSPRDRGLHEQYF.

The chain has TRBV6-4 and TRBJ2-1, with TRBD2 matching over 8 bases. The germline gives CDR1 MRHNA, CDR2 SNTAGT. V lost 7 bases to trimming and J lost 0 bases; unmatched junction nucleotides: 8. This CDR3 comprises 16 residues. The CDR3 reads CASNLVAGPSYNEQFF. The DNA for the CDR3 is TGTGCCAGCAATCTGGTAGCGGGACCCTCCTACAATGAGCAGTTCTTC.

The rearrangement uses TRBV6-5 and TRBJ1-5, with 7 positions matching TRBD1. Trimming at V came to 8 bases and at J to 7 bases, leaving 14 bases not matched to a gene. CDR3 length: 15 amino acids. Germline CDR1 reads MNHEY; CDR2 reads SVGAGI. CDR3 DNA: TGTGCCAGCCAGGAGGGGACAGTGAGTAAGCAGCCCCAGCATTTT. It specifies CASQEGTVSKQPQHF.

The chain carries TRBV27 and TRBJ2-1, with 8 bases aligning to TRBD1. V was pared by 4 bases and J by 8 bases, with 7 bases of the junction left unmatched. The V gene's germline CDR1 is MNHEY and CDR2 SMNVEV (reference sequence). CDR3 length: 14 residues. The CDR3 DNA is TGTGCCAGCAGTTCCTACTTGACAGGGGATGAGCAGTTCTTC. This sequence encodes CASSSYLTGDEQFF.

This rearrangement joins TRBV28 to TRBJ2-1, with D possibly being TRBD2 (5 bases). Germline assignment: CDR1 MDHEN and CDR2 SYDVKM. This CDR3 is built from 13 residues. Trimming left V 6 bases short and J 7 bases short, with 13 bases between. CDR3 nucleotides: TGTGCCAGCAGCCAAGGGCGGAGGAATGAGCAGTTCTTC. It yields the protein CASSQGRRNEQFF. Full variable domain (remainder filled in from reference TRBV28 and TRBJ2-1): DVKVTQSSRYLVKRTGEKVFLECVQDMDHENMFWYRQDPGLGLRLIYFSYDVKMKEKGDIPEGYSVSREKKERFSLILESASTNQTSMYLCASSQGRRNEQFFGPGTRLTVL.